This T cell receptor beta chain stems from a study of T cells in tuberculosis. Using immunoSEQ multiplex PCR, the repertoire was profiled, and TCRdb retains in-frame clones only, with some absent. The data contain about 25,000 clones, approximately 90% of them singletons. Germline V CDR1 and CDR2: SGHTA, FQGNSA. The CDR3 runs 15 residues. J lost 1 base, V lost 6 bases, and 2 bases had no gene match. Sequencing used PBMCs. This sequence originates from a donor aged 10-29 years with latent tuberculosis or without tuberculosis infection. Some clones in this sample may be carry-over from other donors' samples. J is TRBJ2-2 and V is TRBV7-2; the match to TRBD1 covers 10 bases. This chain's CDR3 is CASRRDRGNTGELFF. Here the CDR3 DNA reads TGTGCCAGCAGGCGGGACAGGGGGAACACCGGGGAGCTGTTTTTT.